This T cell receptor (beta chain) appears in the sequencing data of a study of blood T cell repertoires in COVID-19. Grouping used clinical history reported by participants in a survey and questionnaire. TCRdb's copy holds only in-frame clones and misses some; the assay was immunoSEQ multiplex PCR. The table shows roughly 380,000 clones, with approximately 89% occurring only once. V lost 6 bases to trimming and J lost 6 bases; unmatched junction nucleotides: 6. This CDR3 contains 14 residues. Germline-derived CDR1 and CDR2 are MNHNY and SVGAGI (reference sequence). The chain combines TRBV6-6 with TRBJ2-3; 10 positions match TRBD1. The receptor was isolated from a man aged 25 to 45 who had recovered from COVID-19. Sequencing was performed on PBMCs or T cells enriched from blood (not recorded which). The CDR3 here is CASRTGTGEDTQYF. As DNA, the CDR3 is TGTGCCAGCAGGACCGGGACAGGGGAGGATACGCAGTATTTT.